This TCR beta chain was captured by sequencing in a study of graft-versus-host responses after intestinal transplantation. Study observations and caveats: High graft-versus-host to host-versus-graft T cell clonal ratios marked allografts of patients with graft-donor macrochimerism.

This CDR3 is 15 amino acids long. The V end lost 5 bases, the J end lost 0 bases, and 11 bases lay between the germline ends. From germline, CDR1 is SGHNT and CDR2 YENEEA. Remarks on this clone: Its antigen is unknown.

The method was immunoSEQ multiplex PCR; TCRdb's version includes in-frame clones alone and lacks a portion of them. In the table there are about 100,000 clones, less than 90% of which are singletons. The chain is built from TRBV11-3 and TRBJ2-1; D is ambiguous. This receptor was taken from a human donor who was the organ donor for an intestinal transplant. The specimen comprised unstimulated CD4+ T cells sorted from spleen or lymph node cells, sampled before transplant. This CDR3 is CASSPFRSSYNEQFF. In DNA form, the CDR3 reads TGTGCCAGCAGCCCCTTCAGGAGCTCCTACAATGAGCAGTTCTTC.